These 25 T cell receptor beta chains were sequenced from one sample in a study of shared clonotypes between healthy human individuals. Naivety among CD8 cells was defined by CD45RO negativity and positive CCR7 selection, thereby excluding terminally differentiated effector memory CD45RA+ cells. The repertoire was sequenced with immunoSEQ multiplex PCR; TCRdb's copy has only in-frame clones and lacks some. The table records approximately 600,000 clones, 90% to 95% of them present only once. Source material: naive CD8+ T cells sorted from blood. The source is a woman aged 30 to 39 in good health.

V usage is TRBV4-2 and J usage is TRBJ2-1; tentatively, D is TRBD2 (5 bases). V was trimmed by 2 bases and J by 5 bases, leaving 22 bases between them. The CDR3 runs to 18 residues. Germline assignment: CDR1 LGHNA and CDR2 YNFKEQ. The CDR3 bases are TGTGCCAGCAGCCAAAGGGCCGTGGGGAGTGCGGTCGACAATGAGCAGTTCTTC. Translation gives CASSQRAVGSAVDNEQFF.

The chain employs TRBV19 and TRBJ2-7, with no clear D. In germline, CDR1 is LNHDA, CDR2 SQIVND (reference sequence). The length of the CDR3 is 11 residues. V dropped 3 bases and J dropped 4 bases, with 4 bases sitting between them. CDR3 nucleotide sequence: TGTGCCAGTAGTATCTTTTACGAGCAGTACTTC. It codes for CASSIFYEQYF.

The V and J genes are TRBV28 and TRBJ2-7, with D unresolved. The length of the CDR3 is 17 residues. Trimming removed 2 bases at V and 7 bases at J, with 24 bases between. Looked up from germline, CDR1 is MDHEN and CDR2 is SYDVKM. In DNA form, the CDR3 reads TGTGCCAGCAGTTTACGGCAGACTGCCGTTGATCGTTGGGAGCAGTACTTC. Its translation is CASSLRQTAVDRWEQYF.

On this clone itself: The sample carries other DNA sequences with the same CDR3. The chain links TRBV5-6 to TRBJ1-1; D unresolved. The germline gives CDR1 SGHDT, CDR2 YYEEEE. The V gene lost 0 bases and the J gene lost 4 bases, with 7 bases spanning the gap. This CDR3 has 13 amino acids. CDR3 DNA: TGTGCCAGCAGCTTGGGGGGAGGCACTGAAGCTTTCTTT. It is translated as CASSLGGGTEAFF.

CDR3 bases: TGTGCCAGCAGCGAGGGACAGCGGGAATACTATGGCTACACCTTC. Translating it yields CASSEGQREYYGYTF. V usage is TRBV9 and J usage is TRBJ1-2, with 7 bases lining up with TRBD1. Germline trimming cut 3 bases from V and 3 bases from J; bases unmatched to any gene: 8. The CDR3 loop spans 15 amino acids. Looked up from germline, CDR1 is SGDLS and CDR2 is YYNGEE.

The chain uses TRBV19 and TRBJ2-5; no definite D call. The CDR3 totals 15 residues. The V gene lost 3 bases and the J gene lost 2 bases, with 13 bases spanning the gap. Germline values: CDR1 LNHDA, CDR2 SQIVND (reference sequence). The CDR3 loop is CASSIDNSYQETQYF. Written as DNA, the CDR3 is TGTGCCAGTAGTATTGATAACAGCTATCAAGAGACCCAGTACTTC.

DNA for the CDR3: TGTGCCAGCAGCCAAGGACTAGCGGGAGGGCCAGGGTACGAGCAGTACTTC. Its protein is CASSQGLAGGPGYEQYF. The V call is TRBV14, the J call TRBJ2-7; the match to TRBD2 covers 14 bases. V dropped 1 base and J dropped 4; count of bases not matched to a gene: 6. The germline CDR1 and CDR2 sequences are SGHDN and FVKESK. The CDR3 spans 17 residues.

The genes are TRBV27 and TRBJ2-1; D ambiguous. Germline V gives CDR1 MNHEY, CDR2 SMNVEV (reference sequence). This CDR3 region has 11 residues. V was shortened by 8 bases and J by 9 bases, with 11 bases between the two germline ends. CDR3 protein: CASATTGEQFF. DNA for the CDR3: TGTGCCAGCGCTACTACGGGTGAGCAGTTCTTC.

This chain joins TRBV27 and TRBJ1-2, with no clear D. V was pared by 4 bases and J by 5 bases, with 17 bases between. This CDR3 region has 15 residues. Germline CDR1 and CDR2: MNHEY and SMNVEV (reference sequence). The CDR3 DNA follows: TGTGCCAGCAGTTGGGGAGCCGGTGGAGGGTATGGCTACACCTTC. It translates to CASSWGAGGGYGYTF.

The chain links TRBV28 to TRBJ2-2, with D maybe TRBD1 (5 bases). CDR1 is MDHEN, CDR2 SYDVKM, per germline. The CDR3 consists of 14 residues. Trimming stripped 2 bases from V and 2 bases from J, with 6 bases between. CDR3 region: CASSLRGNTGELFF. The CDR3 DNA is TGTGCCAGCAGTTTAAGGGGTAACACCGGGGAGCTGTTTTTT.

V is TRBV6-5 and J is TRBJ2-7, with 7 nucleotides matching TRBD2. J was trimmed by 0 bases and V by 5 bases; bases with no gene match: 4. In germline, CDR1 is MNHEY, CDR2 SVGAGI. The CDR3 contains 14 residues. Here the CDR3 reads CASSMSSGSYEQYF. The CDR3 DNA reads as TGTGCCAGCAGTATGTCTAGCGGCTCCTACGAGCAGTACTTC.

Comments on this clone: The same CDR3 can be traced to other DNA sequences in this sample. The V and J genes are TRBV27 and TRBJ1-5, with 7 bases identical to TRBD1. The germline CDR1 and CDR2 sequences are MNHEY and SMNVEV (reference sequence). Trimming removed 3 bases from V and 0 bases from J; junction bases left unmatched: 2. This CDR3 spans 15 amino acids. The CDR3 spells CASSLTGYSNQPQHF. The CDR3 bases are TGTGCCAGCAGTTTGACAGGGTATAGCAATCAGCCCCAGCATTTT.

To note about this clone: Other nucleotide sequences in the sample specify the same CDR3. This chain uses TRBV29-1 with TRBJ2-1; a possible D gene is TRBD2 (5 bases). The CDR3 is made up of 12 amino acids. Trimming stripped 4 bases from V and 4 bases from J, with 8 bases between. The germline V gene has CDR1 SQVTM and CDR2 ANQGSEA. The CDR3 DNA follows: TGCAGCGTTGGCGGGCTATACAATGAGCAGTTCTTC. This gives the protein CSVGGLYNEQFF.

V usage is TRBV25-1 and J usage is TRBJ2-7; no clear D. The ends were cut back, 3 bases at V and 0 bases at J, with 9 bases in the middle. CDR3 size: 14 residues. Per germline, CDR1 MGHDK and CDR2 SYGVNS. CDR3 nucleotides: TGTGCCAGCAGTGATTCTTCAAGCTCCTACGAGCAGTACTTC. It specifies CASSDSSSSYEQYF.

The chain recombines TRBV7-6 with TRBJ1-3; 10 positions agree with TRBD1. CDR3 length equals 15 residues. V shed 4 bases and J 4 bases; nucleotides not matched to a gene: 4. Germline-derived CDR1 and CDR2 are SGHVS and FNYEAQ. This chain's CDR3 is CASSSGTGDGNTIYF. The CDR3 nucleotides read TGTGCCAGCAGCTCCGGGACAGGGGACGGAAACACCATATATTTT.

The V gene is TRBV6-1, the J gene TRBJ2-1; possible D gene TRBD2, 6 bases. CDR1 and CDR2 (germline): MNHNS, SASEGT. The germline V and J ends were trimmed by 3 bases and 6 bases, with 12 bases remaining between them. The CDR3 contains 14 residues. The chain's CDR3 is CASSDSGLSNEQFF. CDR3 nucleotide sequence: TGTGCCAGCAGTGACTCCGGACTATCCAATGAGCAGTTCTTC.

The chain carries TRBV6-5 and TRBJ2-7; D may be TRBD2 (5 bases). This CDR3 contains 12 residues. Germline V lookup: CDR1 MNHEY, CDR2 SVGAGI. V lost 6 bases, J lost 4 bases, and 10 bases lay in between. The CDR3 protein is CASSSGMYEQYF. The CDR3 nucleotides read TGTGCCAGCAGCTCGGGGATGTACGAGCAGTACTTC.

V is TRBV5-6 and J is TRBJ2-5, with D perhaps being TRBD1 or TRBD2 (5 bases each). The V end lost 0 bases, the J end lost 2 bases, and 11 bases lay between the germline ends. CDR1 SGHDT and CDR2 YYEEEE come from the germline V gene. The CDR3 contains 15 residues. As DNA, the CDR3 is TGTGCCAGCAGCTTGGGGGGGTCACCGCAAGAGACCCAGTACTTC. It codes for CASSLGGSPQETQYF.

The V and J genes are TRBV7-9 and TRBJ2-7; unclear D gene. This CDR3 is built from 17 residues. V gave up 5 bases and J gave up 2 bases, with 22 bases separating them. Germline loops: CDR1 SEHNR, CDR2 FQNEAQ (reference sequence). The DNA for the CDR3 is TGTGCCAGCAGCCAAAACCTCGATATGGACCATACCTACGAGCAGTACTTC. It yields the protein CASSQNLDMDHTYEQYF. Together with reference TRBV7-9 and TRBJ2-7, the CDR3 gives the full variable domain: DTGVSQNPRHKITKRGQNVTFRCDPISEHNRLYWYRQTLGQGPEFLTYFQNEAQLEKSRLLSDRFSAERPKGSFSTLEIQRTEQGDSAMYLCASSQNLDMDHTYEQYFGPGTRLTVT.

The rearrangement links TRBV28 to TRBJ2-7; D might be TRBD2 (7 bases). Trimming pared 5 bases from V and 3 bases from J, leaving 14 bases between. This CDR3 has 14 amino acids. Germline V gene data show CDR1 as MDHEN and CDR2 as SYDVKM. CDR3 nucleotides: TGTGCCAGCAGTCAGGGGAGGGGGGGCTACGAGCAGTACTTC. Translated: CASSQGRGGYEQYF. Using reference TRBV28 and TRBJ2-7 for the parts outside the CDR3, the full variable domain is DVKVTQSSRYLVKRTGEKVFLECVQDMDHENMFWYRQDPGLGLRLIYFSYDVKMKEKGDIPEGYSVSREKKERFSLILESASTNQTSMYLCASSQGRGGYEQYFGPGTRLTVT.

The V and J genes are TRBV12-5 and TRBJ2-1; D is undetermined. The CDR3 is 12 amino acids. V lost 1 base to trimming and J lost 10 bases, with 8 bases between them. Germline CDR1 reads LGHNT; CDR2 reads FRNRAP. The CDR3 region is CASGLDSQEQFF. In nucleotides, the CDR3 is TGTGCTAGTGGTTTGGACAGCCAAGAGCAGTTCTTC.

The chain joins TRBV5-1 to TRBJ1-1, with D possibly being TRBD1 (5 bases). V was trimmed by 1 base and J by 3 bases, leaving 7 bases between them. The germline V gene has CDR1 SGHRS and CDR2 YFSETQ. The CDR3 covers 13 residues. CDR3 coding DNA: TGCGCCAGCAGCTTGTGGGGGGACACTGAAGCTTTCTTT. This sequence encodes CASSLWGDTEAFF.

J is TRBJ2-7 and V is TRBV15, with D tentatively TRBD2 (6 bases). The length of the CDR3 is 13 residues. Germline CDR1 is LNHNV and CDR2 is YYDKDF (reference sequence). Trimming stripped 6 bases from V and 7 bases from J, with 16 bases between. CDR3 DNA sequence: TGTGCCACCAGTGACCGGCGGGACGGTGAGCAGTACTTC. Translation gives CATSDRRDGEQYF.

The chain joins TRBV13 to TRBJ2-1; 8 bases fit TRBD1. CDR1 and CDR2 (germline): PRHDT, FYEKMQ (reference sequence). This CDR3 region has 15 residues. V lost 4 bases and J lost 4; bases outside the gene matches: 6. The CDR3 DNA reads TGTGCCAGCAGCTCCCGGGACAGGTATTACAATGAGCAGTTCTTC. Protein sequence: CASSSRDRYYNEQFF. Using reference TRBV13 and TRBJ2-1 for the parts outside the CDR3, the full variable domain is AAGVIQSPRHLIKEKRETATLKCYPIPRHDTVYWYQQGPGQDPQFLISFYEKMQSDKGSIPDRFSAQQFSDYHSELNMSSLELGDSALYFCASSSRDRYYNEQFFGPGTRLTVL.

As regards this clone: The junction shows a germline mismatch at one end, possibly a read error. The chain employs TRBV29-1 and TRBJ1-1; D is unresolved. The length of the CDR3 is 15 residues. Germline assignment: CDR1 SQVTM and CDR2 ANQGSEA. The CDR3 is CSVEDPGVLNAEAFF. DNA for the CDR3: TGCAGCGTTGAAGATCCGGGAGTCCTGAACGCTGAAGCTTTCTTT.